This T cell receptor beta chain was profiled in a study of blood T cell repertoires in COVID-19. Study-level information: Whether acute or convalescent, the COVID-19 samples came from the United States, Italy and Spain. From T cells, B-cell-depleted T cells, or PBMCs came the material, which was cDNA or gDNA.

Authors' processing steps: Reference gene primers were amplified, and this amplification served to estimate nucleated cell counts. The method was immunoSEQ multiplex PCR; TCRdb's version includes in-frame clones alone and lacks a portion of them. That table supplies the V and J calls and clone size; D and trimming were determined from the DNA. The sample consists of around 250,000 clones, 86% of them appearing once. Germline CDR1 and CDR2: SNHLY and FYNNEI. Trimming pared 7 bases from V and 6 bases from J, leaving 16 bases between. This CDR3 spans 13 amino acids. Source material: peripheral blood. The TCR sequence derives from a man aged 80 or over with acute or convalescent COVID-19. The V call is TRBV2, the J call TRBJ2-7; perhaps TRBD2 as D (6 bases). CDR3 DNA: TGTGCCAGCACCGTAACGGCGGGACTCGAGCAGTACTTC. Amino acids: CASTVTAGLEQYF.